The 12 T cell receptor beta chains below all came from one sample that was sequenced in a study of blood T cells in healthy people across ages. Next came a second PCR, run for about 6 to 12 cycles, which used a sample-barcoded 5' primer along with a J-beta primer mix. TCRdb independently ran MiXCR on the 5' RACE reads; one entry per CDR3 protein. The top ten clones hold about 3.8% of a sample with some 1,500,000 distinct CDR3 sequences, around 40% of them seen once. Sequenced sample: blood. Receptor source: a woman in her late teens or twenties in good health.

This clonotype has only one observation. The junction departs from the called germline gene at one end, perhaps through a read error. The gene calls are TRBV12-3 or TRBV12-4 and TRBJ1-1, with a tentative D call TRBD1 (6 bases). The CDR3 has 14 residues. The CDR3 DNA reads as TGTGACAGCAGTTATTATCAGGGGTCGACTGAAGCTTTCTTT. As protein: CDSSYYQGSTEAFF.

The V call is TRBV7-9, the J call TRBJ2-5; 10 positions match TRBD2. The CDR3 consists of 15 residues. Trimming cost V 5 bases and J 11 bases; bases outside gene matches: 14. CDR1 is SEHNR and CDR2 is FQNEAQ in the germline V gene (reference sequence). CDR3 sequence: CASSPRIAGGNEQYF. The CDR3 bases are TGTGCCAGCAGCCCTCGAATAGCGGGAGGTAATGAGCAGTACTTC.

The rearrangement links TRBV12-3 or TRBV12-4 to TRBJ2-7, with a possible D match to TRBD1 (6 bases). The ends were cut back, 2 bases at V and 5 bases at J, with 16 bases in the middle. The CDR3 length is 15 residues. The chain's CDR3 is CASSLQAGVDHEQYF. In nucleotides, the CDR3 is TGTGCCAGCAGTTTACAGGCAGGGGTGGACCACGAGCAGTACTTC.

This clonotype was counted a few times. This rearrangement joins TRBV12-3 or TRBV12-4 to TRBJ1-6; the D gene is possibly TRBD1 (5 bases). This CDR3 spans 15 amino acids. V dropped 5 bases and J dropped 10 bases, with 18 bases sitting between them. CDR3 in amino acids: CASSPRDSRGSPLHF. DNA for the CDR3: TGTGCCAGCAGTCCCCGGGACTCCCGGGGGTCACCCCTCCACTTT.

A few counts support this clonotype. The J gene is TRBJ1-1, the V gene TRBV28; D gene ambiguous. Trimming cost V 5 bases and J 2 bases, with 12 bases left between them. Germline loops: CDR1 MDHEN, CDR2 SYDVKM. CDR3 length: 14 residues. The CDR3 bases are TGTGCCAGCAGTGGAACAGTTGTTAACACTGAAGCTTTCTTT. Protein sequence: CASSGTVVNTEAFF.

V is TRBV6-5 and J is TRBJ2-3; 7 nucleotides agree with TRBD1. This CDR3 is 17 amino acids long. Unmatched junction bases numbered 14, after V lost 0 bases and J lost 8 bases. Germline lookup yields CDR1 MNHEY and CDR2 SVGAGI. The CDR3 DNA sequence: TGTGCCAGCAGTTACTCCCCGATGCAGGGGGTCAGCGGTACGCAGTATTTT. Residues: CASSYSPMQGVSGTQYF.

The sample holds a few counts of this clonotype. The chain employs TRBV7-2 and TRBJ1-5; D unresolved. This CDR3 spans 14 amino acids. The germline V gene has CDR1 SGHTA and CDR2 FQGNSA. V lost 3 bases, J lost 3 bases, and 9 bases lay in between. In DNA form, the CDR3 reads TGTGCCAGCAGCTTCCGGGCCGACAATCAGCCCCAGCATTTT. Its protein is CASSFRADNQPQHF.

The rearrangement links TRBV6-6 to TRBJ1-1; 8 bases are shared with TRBD1. This CDR3 has 16 residues. From germline, CDR1 is MNHNY and CDR2 SVGAGI (reference sequence). The trim removed 1 base at V and 3 bases at J, leaving 7 bases unmatched. The CDR3 nucleotides read TGTGCCAGCAGTTACTTGGCAGGGGGCTGGTACACTGAAGCTTTCTTT. Residues: CASSYLAGGWYTEAFF.

This clonotype was seen a handful of times. The J gene is TRBJ1-2, the V gene TRBV12-3 or TRBV12-4, with D possibly TRBD1 on 5 matching bases. The germline V and J ends were trimmed by 1 base and 2 bases, with 14 bases remaining between them. The CDR3 has 16 residues. The CDR3 protein is CASSLEGGAGNYGYTF. The CDR3 DNA reads TGTGCCAGCAGTTTAGAAGGTGGGGCAGGGAACTATGGCTACACCTTC.

CDR3: CASSTGQGAVEKLFF. CDR3 nucleotide sequence: TGTGCCAGTAGCACGGGACAGGGGGCAGTGGAAAAACTGTTTTTT. The V call is TRBV19, the J call TRBJ1-4; 12 bases fit TRBD1. CDR3 length equals 15 residues. Per germline, CDR1 LNHDA and CDR2 SQIVND (reference sequence). V shed 6 bases and J 8 bases; nucleotides not matched to a gene: 7.

This clonotype has just a few counts. This sequence joins TRBV4-3 and TRBJ2-1; 7 nucleotides line up with TRBD1. The CDR3 length is 16 residues. CDR1 and CDR2 (germline): LGHNA, YSLEER. Trimming removed 4 bases from V and 6 bases from J; junction bases left unmatched: 12. DNA of the CDR3: TGCGCCAGCAGCCGGAAGACAGGGTTTAGGGTCAATGAGCAGTTCTTC. Amino acid sequence: CASSRKTGFRVNEQFF.

The chain uses TRBV6-2 or TRBV6-3 and TRBJ2-3; D perhaps matches TRBD1 (5 bases). Germline values: CDR1 MNHEY, CDR2 SVGEGT. V was cut by 6 bases and J by 5 bases, with 24 bases left in between. The CDR3 has 17 residues. The CDR3 is CASRLDRRAPQGDTQYF. Here the CDR3 DNA reads TGTGCCAGCAGACTCGACCGACGGGCACCGCAGGGAGATACGCAGTATTTT.